This record covers a single T cell receptor (beta chain). The data originate from a study of early T cells in non-severe SARS-CoV-2 infection. TCRdb called the 5' RACE reads again in MiXCR, with one record for every CDR3 protein. In the table there are 37,000 or so distinct CDR3 sequences, 5.8% of which are singletons. The source of this sequence is an adult who was a healthcare worker with PCR-confirmed SARS-CoV-2 infection or an uninfected control (not recorded which). Sequencing used whole blood.

The CDR3 loop reads CASSQGGSGNTIYF. CDR3 sequence (DNA): TGTGCCAGCAGCCAAGGTGGTTCTGGAAACACCATATATTTT. J is TRBJ1-3 and V is TRBV7-9; D is undetermined. Trimming left V 5 bases short and J 1 base short, with 9 bases between. The CDR3 has 14 residues. Germline CDR1 and CDR2: SEHNR and FQNEAQ (reference sequence).